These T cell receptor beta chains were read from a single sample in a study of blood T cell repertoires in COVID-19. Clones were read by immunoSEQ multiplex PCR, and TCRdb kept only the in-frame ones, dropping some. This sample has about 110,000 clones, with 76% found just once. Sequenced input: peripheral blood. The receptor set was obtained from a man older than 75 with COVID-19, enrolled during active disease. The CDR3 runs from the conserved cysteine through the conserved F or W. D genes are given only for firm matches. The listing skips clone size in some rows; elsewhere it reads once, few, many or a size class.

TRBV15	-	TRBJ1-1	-	TGTGCCACCAGCAGAAGAACGGTGGGACAGAACACTGAAGCTTTCTTT	CATSRRTVGQNTEAFF
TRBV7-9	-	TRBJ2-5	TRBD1	TGTGCCAGCAGCGATATGGGACAGTTCCAAGAGACCCAGTACTTC	CASSDMGQFQETQYF
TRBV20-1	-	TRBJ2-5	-	TGCAGTGCTGAGATGCCGCGGACCCAGTACTTC	CSAEMPRTQYF
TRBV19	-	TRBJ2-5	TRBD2	TGTGCCAGTAGTAATAGCGGGAGGGCGCGGGAGACCCAGTACTTC	CASSNSGRARETQYF
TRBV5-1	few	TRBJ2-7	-	TGCGCCAGCAGCTTAGCTCGGGAGATAGGCGAGCAGTACTTC	CASSLAREIGEQYF
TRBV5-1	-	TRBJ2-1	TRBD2	TGCGCCAGCACACGACTAGCGGCCGACAATGAGCAGTTCTTC	CASTRLAADNEQFF
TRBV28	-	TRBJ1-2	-	-	CASILDRVSYGYTF
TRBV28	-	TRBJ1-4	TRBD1	TGTGCCAGCAGTTTACGGGACATCTTACCAGGGGGGAAACTGTTTTTT	CASSLRDILPGGKLFF
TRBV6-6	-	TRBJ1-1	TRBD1	TGTGCCAGCAGAACAGGGGCCCTGAACACTGAAGCTTTCTTT	CASRTGALNTEAFF
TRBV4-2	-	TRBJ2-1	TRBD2	TGTGCCAGCAGCCATCTCGACGGGACTATCTACAATGAGCAGTTCTTC	CASSHLDGTIYNEQFF
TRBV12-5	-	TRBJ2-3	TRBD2	TGTGCTAGTGGTCGAAGCGGGGGCACAGATACGCAGTATTTT	CASGRSGGTDTQYF
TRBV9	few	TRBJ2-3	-	TGTGCCAGCAGCGAGGCCACACTACCAACAGATACGCAGTATTTT	CASSEATLPTDTQYF
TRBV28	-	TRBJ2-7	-	TGTGCCAGCAGTTTCCCGGGACAAATGGGATACGAGCAGTACTTC	CASSFPGQMGYEQYF
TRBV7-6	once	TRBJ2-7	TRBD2	TGTGCCAGCAGCCCCGGCGGTCTTGCGGGAGAGGCTCAGCAGTACTTC	CASSPGGLAGEAQQYF
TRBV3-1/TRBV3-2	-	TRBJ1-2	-	TGTGCCAGCAGCCACCTGGACAGTAACTATGGCTACACCTTC	CASSHLDSNYGYTF
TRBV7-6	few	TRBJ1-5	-	TGTGCCAGCAGCCAAGCGGGGGCTCAGCCCCAGCATTTT	CASSQAGAQPQHF
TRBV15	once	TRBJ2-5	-	TGTGCCACCAGCAGAGATCTACTGCAACAGACCCAGTACTTC	CATSRDLLQQTQYF
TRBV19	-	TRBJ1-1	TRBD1	TGTGCCAGTAGTGTCAACAGGGGGCTGACTGAAGCTTTCTTT	CASSVNRGLTEAFF
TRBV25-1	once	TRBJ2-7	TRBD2	TGTGCCAGCAGTGAACAGTCGGGGGGCGAGCAGTACTTC	CASSEQSGGEQYF
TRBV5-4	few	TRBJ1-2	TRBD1	TGTGCCAGCAGCGGATTTGGGACAGGGGAAGATGGCTACACCTTC	CASSGFGTGEDGYTF
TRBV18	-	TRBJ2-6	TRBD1	TGTGCCAGCTCACCTCCAGGGGGCTCTGGGGCCAACGTCCTGACTTTC	CASSPPGGSGANVLTF
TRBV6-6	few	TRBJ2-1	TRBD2	TGTGCCAGCAGTCCCGGGACTAGCGGGCTACGTGAGCAGTTCTTC	CASSPGTSGLREQFF
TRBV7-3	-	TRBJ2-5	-	TGTGCCAGCAGCTGGGGGACGGGAGAAGAGACCCAGTACTTC	CASSWGTGEETQYF
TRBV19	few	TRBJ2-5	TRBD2	TGTGCCAGTAGTATGGTAGCGGGGGCGTTGGGGGAGACCCAGTACTTC	CASSMVAGALGETQYF
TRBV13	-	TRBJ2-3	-	TGTGCCAGCAGCCCACTGGAGAGCACAGATACGCAGTATTTT	CASSPLESTDTQYF
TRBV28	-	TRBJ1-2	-	TGTGCCAGCAGTGGGGCGGGGGGCGGCTATGGCTACACCTTC	CASSGAGGGYGYTF
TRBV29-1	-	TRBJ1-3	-	TGCAGCGTTGCCAGGGGAAACACCATATATTTT	CSVARGNTIYF
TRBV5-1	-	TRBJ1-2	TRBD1	TGCGCCAGCAGCTTGGAGGGACAGGGCCTCTATGGCTACACCTTC	CASSLEGQGLYGYTF
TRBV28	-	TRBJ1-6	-	TGTGCCAGCAGTTTAGCAGGGAGGAATTCACCCCTCCACTTT	CASSLAGRNSPLHF
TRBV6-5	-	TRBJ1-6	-	TGTGCCAGCAGTTACTACAACCGGGGGAATTCACCCCTCCACTTT	CASSYYNRGNSPLHF
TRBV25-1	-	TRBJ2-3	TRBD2	TGTGCCAGCAGTCAACTAGCGGGAAGGGCAGATACGCAGTATTTT	CASSQLAGRADTQYF
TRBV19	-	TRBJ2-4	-	TGTGCCAGTAGTAAAACCGCCAGGGGGGATGCCAAAAACATTCAGTACTTC	CASSKTARGDAKNIQYF
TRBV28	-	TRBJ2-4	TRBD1	TGTGCCAGCAAAACACAGGGGCCATCAAACATTCAGTACTTC	CASKTQGPSNIQYF
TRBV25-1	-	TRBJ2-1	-	TGTGCCAGCAGTGAATATAGTAGCAGCGATGAGCAGTTCTTC	CASSEYSSSDEQFF
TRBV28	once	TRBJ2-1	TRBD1	TGTGCCAGCAGCCTCAGGGGGACCGGGAATGAGCAGTTCTTC	CASSLRGTGNEQFF
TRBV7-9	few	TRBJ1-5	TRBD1	TGTGCCAGCAGCTTAGGGCAGGGGGGACAGCCCCAGCATTTT	CASSLGQGGQPQHF